The clone carrying this T cell receptor beta chain appeared a single time. These data belong to a study of blood T cell repertoires in COVID-19. Turning to the study itself: PBMCs, B-cell-depleted T cells, or T cells provided the cDNA or gDNA that made up the material.

Some clones are missing from TCRdb's copy, which holds only in-frame ones; the method was immunoSEQ multiplex PCR. Here the sample spans more than 65,000 clones, around 89% being singletons. Germline CDR1 reads SGHTA; CDR2 reads FQGNSA. The CDR3 covers 16 residues. J lost 6 bases, V lost 6 bases, and 11 bases had no gene match. This clonotype was sampled from a man in his fifties or sixties with acute or convalescent COVID-19. The chain links TRBV7-2 to TRBJ2-4; 10 positions match TRBD2. The material sequenced was peripheral blood. The CDR3 reads CASSRQAGGDANIQYF. The CDR3, as DNA: TGTGCCAGCAGTCGTCAAGCGGGGGGGGACGCAAACATTCAGTACTTC.